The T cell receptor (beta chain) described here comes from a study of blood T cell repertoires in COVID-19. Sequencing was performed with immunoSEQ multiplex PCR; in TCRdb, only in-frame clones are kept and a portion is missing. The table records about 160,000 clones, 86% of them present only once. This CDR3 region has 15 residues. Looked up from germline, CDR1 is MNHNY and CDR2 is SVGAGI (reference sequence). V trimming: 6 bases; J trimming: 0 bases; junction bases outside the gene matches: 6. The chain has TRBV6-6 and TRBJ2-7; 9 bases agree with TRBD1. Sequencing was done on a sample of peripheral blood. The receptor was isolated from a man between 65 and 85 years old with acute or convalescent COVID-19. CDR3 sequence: CASRAGTGNSYEQYF. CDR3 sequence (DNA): TGTGCCAGCAGAGCCGGGACAGGGAACTCCTACGAGCAGTACTTC.